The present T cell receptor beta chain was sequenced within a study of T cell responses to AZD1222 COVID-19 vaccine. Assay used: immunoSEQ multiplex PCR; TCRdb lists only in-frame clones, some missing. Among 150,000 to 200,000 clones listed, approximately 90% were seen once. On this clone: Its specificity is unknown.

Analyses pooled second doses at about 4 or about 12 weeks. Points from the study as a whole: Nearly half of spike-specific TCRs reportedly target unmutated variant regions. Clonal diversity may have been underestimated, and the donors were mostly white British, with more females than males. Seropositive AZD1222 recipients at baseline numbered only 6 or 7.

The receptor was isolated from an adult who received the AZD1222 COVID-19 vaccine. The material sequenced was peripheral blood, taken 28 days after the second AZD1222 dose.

This CDR3 reads CASKAGNNQPQHF. The DNA of the CDR3 is TGTGCCAGCAAAGCAGGGAACAATCAGCCCCAGCATTTT. The chain joins TRBV27 to TRBJ1-5, with a possible D match to TRBD1 (5 bases). Per the germline V gene, CDR1 is MNHEY and CDR2 is SMNVEV (reference sequence). V was pared by 7 bases and J by 3 bases, with 10 bases between. This CDR3 comprises 13 residues.